These T cell receptor beta chains were read from a single sample in a study of blood T cell repertoires in COVID-19. Produced via immunoSEQ multiplex PCR; TCRdb's table is partial and in-frame only. The table has about 250,000 clones, 84% seen once. The material sequenced was peripheral blood. All receptors derive from a man between 45 and 60 years old with active or convalescent COVID-19. Both conserved end residues are part of each CDR3. A D gene is named only where the DNA matches it firmly. The size entry is marked missing in some rows and otherwise reads once, few, many or a size class.

d_gene: TRBD1
abundance: once
v_gene: TRBV7-9
j_gene: TRBJ1-2
CDR3nt: TGTGCCAGCAGCCCGGGGACAGCCTTCAGCTATGGCTACACCTTC
CDR3aa: CASSPGTAFSYGYTF

d_gene: TRBD1
abundance: .
v_gene: TRBV19
j_gene: TRBJ1-5
CDR3nt: TGTGCCAGTCGACAAGACAGGGCTAGCAATCAGCCCCAGCATTTT
CDR3aa: CASRQDRASNQPQHF

d_gene: TRBD1
abundance: few
v_gene: TRBV10-3
j_gene: TRBJ2-5
CDR3nt: TGTGCCATCTCAACTAGGACAGGGGGTTCGGAGACCCAGTACTTC
CDR3aa: CAISTRTGGSETQYF

d_gene: TRBD1
abundance: .
v_gene: TRBV19
j_gene: TRBJ1-6
CDR3nt: TGTGCCAGTAGCGCCGGACAGGGTGATTCACCCCTCCACTTT
CDR3aa: CASSAGQGDSPLHF

d_gene: TRBD2
abundance: once
v_gene: TRBV3-1/TRBV3-2
j_gene: TRBJ2-7
CDR3nt: TGTGTCAGCAGCCAAGATCTACGCGGGGGTACCTACGAGCAGTACTTC
CDR3aa: CVSSQDLRGGTYEQYF

d_gene: TRBD1
abundance: .
v_gene: TRBV11-2
j_gene: TRBJ1-1
CDR3nt: TGTGCCAGCAGCTTCCCCGGGACAGGAAAGAACACTGAAGCTTTCTTT
CDR3aa: CASSFPGTGKNTEAFF

d_gene: TRBD1
abundance: .
v_gene: TRBV30
j_gene: TRBJ1-3
CDR3nt: TGTGCCTGGAGTACACAGGGGGCTGGAAACACCATATATTTT
CDR3aa: CAWSTQGAGNTIYF

d_gene: .
abundance: .
v_gene: TRBV2
j_gene: TRBJ1-1
CDR3nt: TGTGCCAGCAGCCATAGGAGGGAACGGAGGAACACTGAAGCTTTCTTT
CDR3aa: CASSHRRERRNTEAFF

d_gene: .
abundance: .
v_gene: TRBV14
j_gene: TRBJ1-6
CDR3nt: TGTGCCAGCTCGGTTAACGGGTTTAGAGAACCCCTCCACTTT
CDR3aa: CASSVNGFREPLHF

d_gene: TRBD1
abundance: .
v_gene: TRBV5-4
j_gene: TRBJ2-3
CDR3nt: TGTGCCAGCAGCCTAACGGACAGGTCTAGCACAGATACGCAGTATTTT
CDR3aa: CASSLTDRSSTDTQYF

d_gene: TRBD1
abundance: .
v_gene: TRBV28
j_gene: TRBJ2-7
CDR3nt: TGTGCCAGCAGGACAGGGGAGCAAGAGCAGTACTTC
CDR3aa: CASRTGEQEQYF

d_gene: .
abundance: .
v_gene: TRBV27
j_gene: TRBJ2-2
CDR3nt: TGTGCCAGCAGTTTAAGGGGGACCGGGGAGCTGTTTTTT
CDR3aa: CASSLRGTGELFF

d_gene: .
abundance: .
v_gene: TRBV30
j_gene: TRBJ2-3
CDR3nt: TGTCCGGCTAGAACTAGCACAGATACGCAGTATTTT
CDR3aa: CPARTSTDTQYF

d_gene: .
abundance: .
v_gene: TRBV6-5
j_gene: TRBJ1-5
CDR3nt: TGTGCCAGCAGTTACTCCGGACATTCGAGCAATCAGCCCCAGCATTTT
CDR3aa: CASSYSGHSSNQPQHF

d_gene: TRBD1
abundance: .
v_gene: TRBV5-1
j_gene: TRBJ2-1
CDR3nt: TGCGCCAGCAGCTTGGGTCTCGGGACAGTTTACGATGAGCAGTTCTTC
CDR3aa: CASSLGLGTVYDEQFF

d_gene: TRBD1
abundance: .
v_gene: TRBV9
j_gene: TRBJ1-2
CDR3nt: TGTGCCAGCAGCCCCGGGACAGTTGGGTATGGCTACACCTTC
CDR3aa: CASSPGTVGYGYTF

d_gene: .
abundance: .
v_gene: TRBV5-1
j_gene: TRBJ1-6
CDR3nt: TGCGCCAGCAGTGCAGAGGGTTCACCCCTCCACTTT
CDR3aa: CASSAEGSPLHF

d_gene: TRBD1
abundance: .
v_gene: TRBV10-2
j_gene: TRBJ2-6
CDR3nt: TGCGCCAGCAGATATGAGGGGGCCGGGGCCAACGTCCTGACTTTC
CDR3aa: CASRYEGAGANVLTF

d_gene: TRBD2
abundance: .
v_gene: TRBV30
j_gene: TRBJ2-3
CDR3nt: TGTGCCTGGAGTGTACTGGGGCGGGGAGGGACAGATACGCAGTATTTT
CDR3aa: CAWSVLGRGGTDTQYF

d_gene: .
abundance: once
v_gene: TRBV21-1
j_gene: TRBJ1-1
CDR3nt: TGTGCCAGCAGCAAAGGTAGAGGGTGGAACACTGAAGCTTTCTTT
CDR3aa: CASSKGRGWNTEAFF

d_gene: .
abundance: .
v_gene: TRBV9
j_gene: TRBJ2-2
CDR3nt: TGTGCCAGCAGCGTCCAGGGGAACACCGGGGAGCTGTTTTTT
CDR3aa: CASSVQGNTGELFF

d_gene: TRBD2
abundance: .
v_gene: TRBV5-4
j_gene: TRBJ2-1
CDR3nt: TGTGCCAGCAGCCGCGAAACTAGCGGGGGTTACAATGAGCAGTTCTTC
CDR3aa: CASSRETSGGYNEQFF

d_gene: .
abundance: .
v_gene: TRBV3-1/TRBV3-2
j_gene: TRBJ1-3
CDR3nt: TGTGCCAGCAGCCGGGAGGGCTCTGGAAACACCATATATTTT
CDR3aa: CASSREGSGNTIYF

d_gene: TRBD1
abundance: .
v_gene: TRBV15
j_gene: TRBJ1-3
CDR3nt: TGTGCCACCAGCCGCGACAGGGCTGGAAACACCATATATTTT
CDR3aa: CATSRDRAGNTIYF

d_gene: TRBD2
abundance: .
v_gene: TRBV7-2
j_gene: TRBJ2-5
CDR3nt: TGTGCCAGCAGCTTAGGGGGTCTAGCGGCCCCATCGGAGACCCAGTACTTC
CDR3aa: CASSLGGLAAPSETQYF

d_gene: TRBD1
abundance: .
v_gene: TRBV2
j_gene: TRBJ2-5
CDR3nt: TGTGCCAGCAGCTCCGGGACAGATCAAGAGACCCAGTACTTC
CDR3aa: CASSSGTDQETQYF

d_gene: TRBD1
abundance: .
v_gene: TRBV6-2/TRBV6-3
j_gene: TRBJ2-5
CDR3nt: TGTGCCAGCAGTTACGAGGGTCGACAGGGAGTCGGGGAGACCCAGTACTTC
CDR3aa: CASSYEGRQGVGETQYF

d_gene: .
abundance: .
v_gene: TRBV28
j_gene: TRBJ1-2
CDR3nt: TGTGCCAGCAGTTTAGGTCCGGGGATCTATGGCTACACCTTC
CDR3aa: CASSLGPGIYGYTF

d_gene: .
abundance: .
v_gene: TRBV5-1
j_gene: TRBJ2-7
CDR3nt: TGCGCCAGCAGCCCGTTCGGGGCCTACGAGCAGTACTTC
CDR3aa: CASSPFGAYEQYF

d_gene: TRBD1
abundance: .
v_gene: TRBV7-9
j_gene: TRBJ1-2
CDR3nt: TGTGCCAGCAGCTTAGAGGGGGGACAGTGGAACTATGGCTACACCTTC
CDR3aa: CASSLEGGQWNYGYTF

d_gene: TRBD2
abundance: .
v_gene: TRBV27
j_gene: TRBJ2-2
CDR3nt: TGTGCCAGTACTAGAACCGGGACTAGCGTCTTCCGGGAGCTGTTTTTT
CDR3aa: CASTRTGTSVFRELFF

d_gene: TRBD1
abundance: .
v_gene: TRBV7-9
j_gene: TRBJ2-7
CDR3nt: TGTGCCAGCAGCCCGAGGGACAGCTCCTACGAGCAGTACTTC
CDR3aa: CASSPRDSSYEQYF

d_gene: TRBD1
abundance: .
v_gene: TRBV30
j_gene: TRBJ1-2
CDR3nt: TGTGCCTCGGGACAGGACTATGGCTACACCTTC
CDR3aa: CASGQDYGYTF

d_gene: .
abundance: .
v_gene: TRBV5-1
j_gene: TRBJ1-1
CDR3nt: TGCGCCAGCCTACCAGACAGTGGAGGGGTGAACACTGAAGCTTTCTTT
CDR3aa: CASLPDSGGVNTEAFF

d_gene: .
abundance: .
v_gene: TRBV6-2/TRBV6-3
j_gene: TRBJ2-7
CDR3nt: TGTGCCAGCAGCTCCGACAGCTACGAGCAGTACTTC
CDR3aa: CASSSDSYEQYF

d_gene: .
abundance: .
v_gene: TRBV28
j_gene: TRBJ2-2
CDR3nt: TGTGCCAGCAGTCGGACTACATCCACCTCCGGGGAGCTGTTTTTT
CDR3aa: CASSRTTSTSGELFF

d_gene: TRBD1
abundance: .
v_gene: TRBV5-4
j_gene: TRBJ2-2
CDR3nt: TGTGCCAGCAGCTTGACAGGGGACACCGGGGAGCTGTTTTTT
CDR3aa: CASSLTGDTGELFF

d_gene: .
abundance: once
v_gene: TRBV30
j_gene: TRBJ2-5
CDR3nt: TGTGCCTGGAGTTTAGCGCGCGAGACCCAGTACTTC
CDR3aa: CAWSLARETQYF

d_gene: TRBD1
abundance: .
v_gene: TRBV30
j_gene: TRBJ1-2
CDR3nt: TGTGCCTGGAGGGGTCAAGCACAAGACGACAGGGGATTCTATGGCTACACCTTC
CDR3aa: CAWRGQAQDDRGFYGYTF